These T cell receptor beta chains were read from a single sample in a study of OX40 agonist ivuxolimab in advanced cancers. Profiling relied on immunoSEQ multiplex PCR, and the TCRdb table lists in-frame clones only, not all of them. The table records about 13,000 clones, 65% to 70% of them present only once. Source: CD4+ or CD8+ T cells sorted from blood, taken in a trial of the OX40 agonist ivuxolimab. Receptors were obtained from an adult with an advanced solid tumor such as melanoma, head and neck, liver or kidney cancer. The CDR3 runs from the conserved cysteine through the conserved F or W. A D gene is named only where the DNA matches it firmly. A clone size is listed for some rows: how often the clone was seen (once, few, many), or a class if it is expanded.

cdr3_aa: CASRRQGHYGYTF; cdr3_nt: TGTGCCAGCAGACGACAGGGGCACTATGGCTACACCTTC; d_call: TRBD1; clone_size: -; v_call: TRBV5-4; j_call: TRBJ1-2
cdr3_aa: CASSATTASVGNTIYF; cdr3_nt: TGTGCCAGCAGCGCCACGACGGCATCCGTTGGAAACACCATATATTTT; d_call: -; clone_size: -; v_call: TRBV7-9; j_call: TRBJ1-3
cdr3_aa: CASSVYDGPTYEQYF; cdr3_nt: TGTGCCAGCAGCGTATATGACGGACCGACCTACGAGCAGTACTTC; d_call: -; clone_size: -; v_call: TRBV9; j_call: TRBJ2-7
cdr3_aa: CASSSLPGQYNEQFF; cdr3_nt: TGTGCCAGCAGTTCCCTCCCGGGACAGTACAATGAGCAGTTCTTC; d_call: TRBD1; clone_size: -; v_call: TRBV28; j_call: TRBJ2-1
cdr3_aa: CASSYDAGGYEQYF; cdr3_nt: TGTGCCAGCAGTTACGATGCGGGAGGATACGAGCAGTACTTC; d_call: TRBD2; clone_size: -; v_call: TRBV6-6; j_call: TRBJ2-7
cdr3_aa: CASSPISPGQYF; cdr3_nt: TGTGCCAGCAGCCCTATATCTCCTGGGCAGTACTTC; d_call: -; clone_size: -; v_call: TRBV7-9; j_call: TRBJ2-7
cdr3_aa: CASSSRDLDEQFF; cdr3_nt: TGTGCCAGCAGCTCCCGGGATTTGGATGAGCAGTTCTTC; d_call: -; clone_size: once; v_call: TRBV11-3; j_call: TRBJ2-1
cdr3_aa: CASSLETPYEQYF; cdr3_nt: TGTGCCAGCAGCTTAGAGACCCCGTACGAGCAGTACTTC; d_call: -; clone_size: -; v_call: TRBV7-8; j_call: TRBJ2-7
cdr3_aa: CASSPRRYQETQYF; cdr3_nt: TGTGCCAGCAGCCCTCGACGGTACCAAGAGACCCAGTACTTC; d_call: -; clone_size: -; v_call: TRBV7-9; j_call: TRBJ2-5
cdr3_aa: CASSKPLSDSLGELFF; cdr3_nt: TGTGCCAGCAGCAAACCGCTGTCGGACAGTCTCGGGGAGCTGTTTTTT; d_call: -; clone_size: -; v_call: TRBV21-1; j_call: TRBJ2-2
cdr3_aa: CASSLRDEQYF; cdr3_nt: TGTGCCAGCAGCTTGCGGGACGAGCAGTACTTC; d_call: -; clone_size: -; v_call: TRBV7-6; j_call: TRBJ2-7
cdr3_aa: CAISEGTGQEIYNEQFF; cdr3_nt: TGTGCCATCAGTGAGGGAACGGGACAGGAGATATACAATGAGCAGTTCTTC; d_call: TRBD1; clone_size: medium-sized; v_call: TRBV10-3; j_call: TRBJ2-1
cdr3_aa: CASSFPGQGYGYTF; cdr3_nt: TGTGCCAGCAGTTTTCCGGGACAGGGGTATGGCTACACCTTC; d_call: TRBD1; clone_size: -; v_call: TRBV28; j_call: TRBJ1-2
cdr3_aa: CATRRGRAAGELFF; cdr3_nt: TGTGCCACCAGAAGGGGGAGGGCTGCCGGGGAGCTGTTTTTT; d_call: -; clone_size: -; v_call: TRBV11-2; j_call: TRBJ2-2
cdr3_aa: CASSFRTSGSATGELFF; cdr3_nt: TGTGCCAGCAGCTTCCGGACTAGCGGGAGTGCCACCGGGGAGCTGTTTTTT; d_call: TRBD2; clone_size: -; v_call: TRBV11-2; j_call: TRBJ2-2
cdr3_aa: CASSVQQETQYF; cdr3_nt: TGTGCCAGCAGCGTACAGCAAGAGACCCAGTACTTC; d_call: -; clone_size: -; v_call: TRBV7-9; j_call: TRBJ2-5
cdr3_aa: CASSHTGSSPLHF; cdr3_nt: TGCGCCAGCAGCCACACAGGGAGTTCACCCCTCCACTTT; d_call: -; clone_size: -; v_call: TRBV4-1; j_call: TRBJ1-6
cdr3_aa: CASSETEPLFSYEQYF; cdr3_nt: TGTGCCAGCAGCGAGACAGAGCCGCTCTTCTCCTACGAGCAGTACTTC; d_call: -; clone_size: -; v_call: TRBV7-2; j_call: TRBJ2-7
cdr3_aa: CASSSGGGVAEAFF; cdr3_nt: TGTGCCAGCAGCTCGGGCGGGGGAGTGGCTGAAGCTTTCTTT; d_call: -; clone_size: -; v_call: TRBV7-3; j_call: TRBJ1-1
cdr3_aa: CASSFAGGDEKLFF; cdr3_nt: TGTGCCAGCAGCTTTGCAGGGGGCGATGAAAAACTGTTTTTT; d_call: TRBD1; clone_size: -; v_call: TRBV11-2; j_call: TRBJ1-4
cdr3_aa: CASSLQGQGSPLHF; cdr3_nt: TGTGCCAGCAGCTTACAGGGGCAGGGTTCACCCCTCCACTTT; d_call: TRBD1; clone_size: -; v_call: TRBV6-6; j_call: TRBJ1-6
cdr3_aa: CASSPWTSGSEDTQYF; cdr3_nt: TGTGCCAGCAGTCCGTGGACTAGCGGGAGTGAAGATACGCAGTATTTT; d_call: TRBD2; clone_size: -; v_call: TRBV27; j_call: TRBJ2-3
cdr3_aa: CASSAGRAGLYTGELFF; cdr3_nt: TGTGCCAGCAGTGCCGGCCGGGCGGGGCTGTACACCGGGGAGCTGTTTTTT; d_call: -; clone_size: -; v_call: TRBV28; j_call: TRBJ2-2
cdr3_aa: CASSTPRGGRRVYGYTF; cdr3_nt: TGTGCCAGCAGCACCCCGCGGGGGGGGCGGCGGGTCTATGGCTACACCTTC; d_call: -; clone_size: few; v_call: TRBV5-4; j_call: TRBJ1-2
cdr3_aa: CASSIGQQPEQFF; cdr3_nt: TGTGCCAGTAGTATTGGTCAGCAACCTGAGCAGTTCTTC; d_call: -; clone_size: -; v_call: TRBV19; j_call: TRBJ2-1
cdr3_aa: CASSTGSSGNTIYF; cdr3_nt: TGCGCCAGCAGTACGGGGAGCTCTGGAAACACCATATATTTT; d_call: -; clone_size: -; v_call: TRBV5-1; j_call: TRBJ1-3
cdr3_aa: CASSEVFRGQGGYTF; cdr3_nt: TGTGCCAGCAGTGAAGTCTTTCGGGGACAGGGAGGCTACACCTTC; d_call: TRBD1; clone_size: -; v_call: TRBV2; j_call: TRBJ1-2
cdr3_aa: CASSLTSNGNPDTQYF; cdr3_nt: TGCGCCAGCAGCCTAACTAGCAACGGTAACCCAGATACGCAGTATTTT; d_call: -; clone_size: -; v_call: TRBV5-1; j_call: TRBJ2-3
cdr3_aa: CASSRVGDEKLFF; cdr3_nt: TGTGCCAGCAGCCGCGTGGGGGACGAAAAACTGTTTTTT; d_call: -; clone_size: -; v_call: TRBV7-9; j_call: TRBJ1-4
cdr3_aa: CASSQYRYSEQFF; cdr3_nt: TGCGCCAGCAGCCAGTACAGGTATAGTGAGCAGTTCTTC; d_call: -; clone_size: -; v_call: TRBV4-3; j_call: TRBJ2-1
cdr3_aa: CASSIHGKTYGYTF; cdr3_nt: TGTGCCAGCAGCATCCATGGAAAGACCTATGGCTACACCTTC; d_call: -; clone_size: -; v_call: TRBV7-9; j_call: TRBJ1-2
cdr3_aa: CASSSGQGVAGYTF; cdr3_nt: TGTGCCAGCAGTTCGGGACAGGGGGTGGCTGGCTACACCTTC; d_call: TRBD1; clone_size: few; v_call: TRBV6-6; j_call: TRBJ1-2
cdr3_aa: CASSLRDEQYF; cdr3_nt: TGTGCCAGCAGCTTGCGGGACGAGCAGTACTTC; d_call: -; clone_size: -; v_call: TRBV5-4; j_call: TRBJ2-7
cdr3_aa: CASSLGGARAEAFF; cdr3_nt: TGTGCCAGCAGCTTAGGTGGGGCGCGGGCTGAAGCTTTCTTT; d_call: -; clone_size: -; v_call: TRBV11-3; j_call: TRBJ1-1
cdr3_aa: CASSSKTGGYGYEQYF; cdr3_nt: TGTGCCAGCAGTTCTAAGACAGGGGGTTACGGCTACGAGCAGTACTTC; d_call: TRBD1; clone_size: -; v_call: TRBV28; j_call: TRBJ2-7
cdr3_aa: CASGGQTGYEQYF; cdr3_nt: TGTGCCAGCGGGGGACAGACCGGCTACGAGCAGTACTTC; d_call: TRBD1; clone_size: once; v_call: TRBV11-1; j_call: TRBJ2-7
cdr3_aa: CASSALVEETQYF; cdr3_nt: TGTGCCAGCAGTGCCTTAGTCGAAGAGACCCAGTACTTC; d_call: -; clone_size: -; v_call: TRBV27; j_call: TRBJ2-5
cdr3_aa: CASSLTGTGELFF; cdr3_nt: TGTGCCAGTAGCCTGACAGGGACCGGGGAGCTGTTTTTT; d_call: TRBD1; clone_size: -; v_call: TRBV19; j_call: TRBJ2-2
cdr3_aa: CATGTVNNEQFF; cdr3_nt: TGTGCCACCGGGACAGTAAACAATGAGCAGTTCTTC; d_call: TRBD1; clone_size: -; v_call: TRBV28; j_call: TRBJ2-1
cdr3_aa: CASVGRPRTYEQYF; cdr3_nt: TGTGCCAGCGTTGGAAGGCCGAGGACCTACGAGCAGTACTTC; d_call: -; clone_size: -; v_call: TRBV7-2; j_call: TRBJ2-7
cdr3_aa: CASSQDDGSRNEQFF; cdr3_nt: TGTGCCAGCAGCCAAGATGATGGTAGCCGCAATGAGCAGTTCTTC; d_call: -; clone_size: -; v_call: TRBV5-8; j_call: TRBJ2-1
cdr3_aa: CASSTLDRGTRNEQFF; cdr3_nt: TGTGCCAGCAGTACTCTGGACAGGGGCACCCGCAATGAGCAGTTCTTC; d_call: TRBD1; clone_size: -; v_call: TRBV28; j_call: TRBJ2-1
cdr3_aa: CASTPGQGPEAFF; cdr3_nt: TGTGCCAGCACTCCGGGACAGGGGCCTGAAGCTTTCTTT; d_call: TRBD1; clone_size: few; v_call: TRBV7-9; j_call: TRBJ1-1
cdr3_aa: CASRKSGPYEQYF; cdr3_nt: TGTGCCAGCCGGAAGAGCGGGCCCTACGAGCAGTACTTC; d_call: -; clone_size: -; v_call: TRBV5-8; j_call: TRBJ2-7
cdr3_aa: CASIQRSNTDTQYF; cdr3_nt: TGTGCCAGCATCCAGCGGTCGAACACAGATACGCAGTATTTT; d_call: -; clone_size: -; v_call: TRBV2; j_call: TRBJ2-3
cdr3_aa: CASSFRDRSYEQYF; cdr3_nt: TGTGCCAGCAGCTTTCGGGACAGATCCTACGAGCAGTACTTC; d_call: TRBD1; clone_size: once; v_call: TRBV5-4; j_call: TRBJ2-7
cdr3_aa: CARTTRDSYGYTF; cdr3_nt: TGTGCCAGGACCACGCGGGACAGCTATGGCTACACCTTC; d_call: TRBD1; clone_size: -; v_call: TRBV2; j_call: TRBJ1-2
cdr3_aa: CASSFASGGTYEQYF; cdr3_nt: TGTGCCAGCAGCTTTGCTAGCGGGGGAACCTACGAGCAGTACTTC; d_call: TRBD2; clone_size: -; v_call: TRBV5-5; j_call: TRBJ2-7
cdr3_aa: CASSFGWGYEQYF; cdr3_nt: TGTGCCAGCAGTTTCGGTTGGGGCTACGAGCAGTACTTC; d_call: -; clone_size: -; v_call: TRBV27; j_call: TRBJ2-7